Presented here are 29 T cell receptor beta chains from one specimen sequenced in a study of blood T cells in healthy people across ages. With a J-beta primer mix and a sample-barcoded 5' primer, a second PCR ran about 7 to 11 cycles. TCRdb re-called the 5' RACE reads with MiXCR, one entry per CDR3 protein. The sample has hundreds of thousands of distinct CDR3 sequences; 49% are singletons. Sequencing used blood. The receptors stem from a woman aged 55-75 years in good health.

The V call is TRBV7-2, the J call TRBJ2-7; a possible D gene is TRBD1 (6 bases). The V end was cut by 5 bases, the J end by 2 bases, with 13 bases between. The CDR3 length is 14 residues. Germline loops: CDR1 SGHTA, CDR2 FQGNSA. The CDR3 coding sequence is TGTGCCAGCAGCCCCCGGACAGCTGCCTACGAGCAGTACTTC. Amino acids: CASSPRTAAYEQYF.

J is TRBJ1-1 and V is TRBV20-1, with D unclear. There are 11 residues in the CDR3. The germline V and J ends were trimmed by 6 bases and 7 bases, with 12 bases remaining between them. In germline, CDR1 is DFQATT, CDR2 SNEGSKA (reference sequence). CDR3 DNA: TGCAGTGCCGCCCCGGAGGGTGAAGCTTTCTTT. Its translation is CSAAPEGEAFF.

V and J are TRBV29-1 and TRBJ2-1; 10 bases match TRBD2. V shed 8 bases and J 5 bases; nucleotides not matched to a gene: 6. This CDR3 has 13 residues. Looked up from germline, CDR1 is SQVTM and CDR2 is ANQGSEA. The CDR3 spells CSFYGLADNEQFF. The CDR3 DNA sequence: TGCAGCTTTTATGGACTAGCGGACAATGAGCAGTTCTTC.

The genes are TRBV29-1 and TRBJ2-7, with TRBD2 matching 12 bases. The CDR3 has 15 residues. CDR1 is SQVTM, CDR2 ANQGSEA, per germline. The ends lost 5 bases at V and 2 bases at J; junction bases unmatched: 7. CDR3 sequence reads: CSVSWTSGTPYEQYF. Written as DNA, the CDR3 is TGCAGCGTTTCATGGACTAGCGGGACCCCCTACGAGCAGTACTTC.

This clonotype turned up a few times. The chain carries TRBV5-1 and TRBJ2-3; possible D gene TRBD2, 6 bases. Germline assignment: CDR1 SGHRS and CDR2 YFSETQ. V lost 0 bases to trimming and J lost 3 bases, with 11 bases between them. The CDR3 covers 15 residues. The CDR3 is CASSLAGVKTDTQYF. As DNA, the CDR3 is TGCGCCAGCAGCTTGGCGGGGGTGAAGACAGATACGCAGTATTTT.

The V and J genes are TRBV29-1 and TRBJ2-1, with TRBD2 as a possible D gene (6 bases). Germline values: CDR1 SQVTM, CDR2 ANQGSEA. Trimming shortened V by 8 bases and J by 0 bases, and 11 bases separated the two germline ends. CDR3 length: 13 amino acids. CDR3 protein: CSWRGLSYNEQFF. CDR3 in DNA: TGCAGCTGGCGGGGTCTCTCCTACAATGAGCAGTTCTTC.

J is TRBJ1-4 and V is TRBV20-1; no clear D. The CDR3 totals 17 residues. Between the trimmed V and J ends, which lost 0 bases and 0 bases, there was a span of 14 bases. CDR1 is DFQATT and CDR2 is SNEGSKA in the germline V gene (reference sequence). CDR3 nucleotides: TGCAGTGCTAGAGATCCACTCGTGGGTGCAACTAATGAAAAACTGTTTTTT. It yields the protein CSARDPLVGATNEKLFF.

The genes are TRBV7-2 and TRBJ1-5, with 8 bases identical to TRBD1. J lost 4 bases, V lost 6 bases, and 11 bases had no gene match. CDR1 is SGHTA and CDR2 is FQGNSA in the germline V gene. The CDR3 contains 16 residues. CDR3 sequence reads: CASSSQGALRNQPQHF. For the CDR3, the DNA is TGTGCCAGCAGTTCCCAGGGGGCCCTAAGGAATCAGCCCCAGCATTTT.

The genes are TRBV20-1 and TRBJ1-1; D might be TRBD1 (6 bases). Germline V gene lookup returns CDR1 DFQATT and CDR2 SNEGSKA (reference sequence). Trimming cost V 4 bases and J 1 base, with 13 bases left between them. The CDR3 totals 14 residues. The CDR3 coding sequence is TGCAGTGCTACTCTGGGGGCTACGAACACTGAAGCTTTCTTT. Translating gives CSATLGATNTEAFF.

The chain couples TRBV6-2 or TRBV6-3 to TRBJ2-7, with 8 positions matching TRBD1. The junction had 9 bases not matched to a gene; V was cut back by 5 bases and J by 0 bases. Germline V CDR1 and CDR2: MNHEY, SVGEGT. The CDR3 is made up of 16 amino acids. The CDR3 DNA reads as TGTGCCAGCAGTCGGAGGACCGGGACAGGCTCCTACGAGCAGTACTTC. Amino acid sequence: CASSRRTGTGSYEQYF.

The chain uses TRBV12-3 or TRBV12-4 and TRBJ1-5; the D gene is possibly TRBD1 (5 bases). This CDR3 spans 13 amino acids. Deletions cut 3 bases from V and 5 bases from J, with 8 bases between. The CDR3 spells CASSFSRDQPQHF. The CDR3, as DNA: TGTGCCAGCAGTTTCTCCAGGGATCAGCCCCAGCATTTT.

J is TRBJ2-7 and V is TRBV20-1; 14 bases fit TRBD2. The J call may not be correct, given that the DNA end is closer to TRBJ2-5. The CDR3 covers 14 residues. CDR1 DFQATT and CDR2 SNEGSKA come from the germline V gene (reference sequence). As DNA, the CDR3 is TGCAGTGCTATTGGACTAGCGGGGGGCAGGACCCAGTACTTC. Amino acids: CSAIGLAGGRTQYF.

The genes are TRBV9 and TRBJ2-1; no clear D gene. CDR1 is SGDLS, CDR2 YYNGEE, per germline. The V and J ends lost 0 bases and 6 bases respectively, with 7 bases between them. This CDR3 has 13 residues. CDR3 region: CASSVAARNEQFF. CDR3 DNA: TGTGCCAGCAGCGTAGCTGCTCGCAATGAGCAGTTCTTC.

The chain carries TRBV20-1 and TRBJ1-1, with 7 bases that match TRBD1. The trim removed 2 bases at V and 3 bases at J, leaving 3 bases unmatched. Germline CDR1 and CDR2: DFQATT and SNEGSKA (reference sequence). This CDR3 is 13 amino acids long. CDR3 bases: TGCAGTGCTAGACGGACAGGTTACACTGAAGCTTTCTTT. Protein product: CSARRTGYTEAFF.

The chain couples TRBV6-2 or TRBV6-3 to TRBJ1-5; 8 positions agree with TRBD1. CDR3 length: 13 amino acids. Looked up from germline, CDR1 is MNHEY and CDR2 is SVGEGT. The V segment lost 7 bases and the J segment 6 bases; nucleotides outside the gene matches: 5. CDR3 DNA sequence: TGTGCCAGCACGACAGGGGATGGTCAGCCCCAGCATTTT. This codes for CASTTGDGQPQHF.

The rearrangement uses TRBV28 and TRBJ1-4; weak D call: TRBD1 (6 bases). CDR1 and CDR2 from the germline V gene are MDHEN and SYDVKM. CDR3 length equals 14 residues. Trimming removed 8 bases from V and 3 bases from J, with 13 bases in between. The DNA for the CDR3 is TGTGCCAGCCGGGGGCGCAATCCTAATGAAAAACTGTTTTTT. Its translation: CASRGRNPNEKLFF.

This sequence joins TRBV6-2 or TRBV6-3 and TRBJ2-7; D may be TRBD1 or TRBD2 (6 bases each). The CDR3 runs to 16 residues. Per the germline V gene, CDR1 is MNHEY and CDR2 is SVGEGT. V lost 7 bases and J 0 bases, leaving 19 bases between the germline ends. The CDR3 loop reads CASTPEGGKSSYEQYF. For the CDR3, the DNA is TGTGCCAGCACCCCGGAAGGGGGGAAGAGCTCCTACGAGCAGTACTTC.

This clonotype was counted a few times. This chain joins TRBV14 and TRBJ2-5; D might be TRBD1 (5 bases). The CDR3 contains 13 residues. Trimming shortened V by 5 bases and J by 1 base, and 8 bases separated the two germline ends. The germline gives CDR1 SGHDN, CDR2 FVKESK. The CDR3 DNA follows: TGTGCCAGCAGCTTCCAGGGCCAAGAGACCCAGTACTTC. It specifies CASSFQGQETQYF.

The chain links TRBV20-1 to TRBJ2-1; no definite D call. The CDR3 runs to 14 residues. V was pared by 6 bases and J by 0 bases, with 12 bases between. Germline values: CDR1 DFQATT, CDR2 SNEGSKA (reference sequence). CDR3 nucleotides: TGCAGTGCCGCACTACCTAACTCCTACAATGAGCAGTTCTTC. Residues: CSAALPNSYNEQFF.

This sequence joins TRBV10-3 and TRBJ2-7; D gene unclear. The germline V gene encodes CDR1 ENHRY and CDR2 SYGVKD. V was cut by 2 bases and J by 2 bases, with 13 bases left in between. CDR3 length: 15 residues. CDR3 DNA sequence: TGTGCCATCAGTGAGCAACGCACCCGACCCTACGAGCAGTACTTC. The encoded protein is CAISEQRTRPYEQYF.

V usage is TRBV2 and J usage is TRBJ2-1, with D unclear. The CDR3 extends over 10 amino acids. Trimming cost V 9 bases and J 6 bases, with 6 bases left between them. Germline V lookup: CDR1 SNHLY, CDR2 FYNNEI. The CDR3 nucleotides are TGTGCCAGAAGGACCAATGAGCAGTTCTTC. It codes for CARRTNEQFF.

V usage is TRBV7-8 and J usage is TRBJ2-5, with TRBD2 matching over 8 bases. The J call may be incorrect, as the DNA end agrees better with TRBJ2-7. This CDR3 is built from 18 residues. The germline CDR1 and CDR2 sequences are SGHVS and FQNEAQ. The CDR3 DNA is TGTGCCAGCAGCCGGTACACGGGCCTACTAGCGGTCTCCTACGAGCAGTACTTC. Translation gives CASSRYTGLLAVSYEQYF.

This clonotype has more than one count but fewer than ten. The chain combines TRBV12-5 with TRBJ2-5; D unresolved. Germline V lookup: CDR1 LGHNT, CDR2 FRNRAP. This CDR3 spans 12 amino acids. The ends were cut back, 2 bases at V and 5 bases at J, with 6 bases in the middle. The CDR3 DNA is TGTGCTAGTGGTTTGAACGCGGAGACCCAGTACTTC. It specifies CASGLNAETQYF. The entire variable domain, with the rest obtained from reference TRBV12-5 and TRBJ2-5, is as follows: DARVTQTPRHKVTEMGQEVTMRCQPILGHNTVFWYRQTMMQGLELLAYFRNRAPLDDSGMPKDRFSAEMPDATLATLKIQPSEPRDSAVYFCASGLNAETQYFGPGTRLLVL.

CDR3 bases: TGTGCCAGCAGCCTCCAGACAGGGACCTACAATGAGCAGTTCTTC. Protein: CASSLQTGTYNEQFF. This rearrangement joins TRBV11-2 to TRBJ2-1, with TRBD1 matching 7 bases. The CDR3 contains 15 residues. The J segment lost 2 bases and the V segment lost 5 bases, leaving 6 bases of the junction unmatched. Per germline, CDR1 SGHAT and CDR2 FQNNGV.

This chain connects TRBV7-9 to TRBJ1-4; 7 bases match TRBD1. CDR1 and CDR2 (germline): SEHNR, FQNEAQ (reference sequence). The CDR3 loop spans 14 amino acids. V was clipped by 3 bases and J by 7 bases; unmatched bases: 5. The CDR3 sequence: CASSFGTESEKLFF. CDR3 DNA: TGTGCCAGCAGCTTCGGGACAGAAAGTGAAAAACTGTTTTTT.

V gene TRBV27 combines with J gene TRBJ2-1; TRBD1 agrees at 8 bases. The length of the CDR3 is 15 residues. V lost 3 bases, J lost 7 bases, and 8 bases stayed unmatched. CDR1 MNHEY and CDR2 SMNVEV come from the germline V gene (reference sequence). The CDR3 here is CASSFRGQPGNEQFF. The CDR3 DNA reads as TGTGCCAGCAGTTTCAGGGGGCAACCAGGGAATGAGCAGTTCTTC.

The chain couples TRBV6-1 to TRBJ2-1; 8 bases are a match to TRBD1. The closer fit of TRBJ2-7 to the DNA end suggests the J call may be wrong. Germline loops: CDR1 MNHNS, CDR2 SASEGT. The CDR3 extends over 16 amino acids. The CDR3 DNA reads as TGTGCCAGCAGTGCTTTAGGACAGGGCTCCTACAATGAGCAGTACTTC. Translated, it gives CASSALGQGSYNEQYF.

This rearrangement joins TRBV11-1 to TRBJ2-1; no firm D call. Trimming took 1 base from V and 0 from J, leaving 10 bases between them. Germline lookup yields CDR1 SGHAT and CDR2 FQDESV (reference sequence). The CDR3 has 16 amino acids. Here the CDR3 reads CASSLGAESSYNEQFF. As DNA, the CDR3 is TGTGCCAGCAGCTTAGGCGCCGAAAGCTCCTACAATGAGCAGTTCTTC.

In DNA form, the CDR3 reads TGCAGCGCCCAACCCATGGGACAGGGGACGGATACGCAGTATTTT. Translated: CSAQPMGQGTDTQYF. J is TRBJ2-3 and V is TRBV29-1, with 10 bases fitting TRBD1. V shed 7 bases and J 6 bases; nucleotides not matched to a gene: 13. The CDR3 is made up of 15 amino acids. The germline V gene has CDR1 SQVTM and CDR2 ANQGSEA.